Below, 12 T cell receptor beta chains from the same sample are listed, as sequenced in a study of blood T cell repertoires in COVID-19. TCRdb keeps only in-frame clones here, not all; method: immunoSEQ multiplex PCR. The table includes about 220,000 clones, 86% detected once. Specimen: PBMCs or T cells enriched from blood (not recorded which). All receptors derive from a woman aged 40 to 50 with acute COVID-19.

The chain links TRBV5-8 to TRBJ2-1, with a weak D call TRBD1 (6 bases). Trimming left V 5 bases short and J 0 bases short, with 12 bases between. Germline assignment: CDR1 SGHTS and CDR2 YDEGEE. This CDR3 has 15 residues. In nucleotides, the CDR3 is TGTGCCAGCAGAGGGGACACCCACTCCTACAATGAGCAGTTCTTC. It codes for CASRGDTHSYNEQFF.

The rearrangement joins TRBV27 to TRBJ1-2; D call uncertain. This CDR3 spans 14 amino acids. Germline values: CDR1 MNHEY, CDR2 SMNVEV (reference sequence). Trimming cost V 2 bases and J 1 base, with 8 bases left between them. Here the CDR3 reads CASSLVNGNYGYTF. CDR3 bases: TGTGCCAGCAGTTTAGTCAACGGTAACTATGGCTACACCTTC.

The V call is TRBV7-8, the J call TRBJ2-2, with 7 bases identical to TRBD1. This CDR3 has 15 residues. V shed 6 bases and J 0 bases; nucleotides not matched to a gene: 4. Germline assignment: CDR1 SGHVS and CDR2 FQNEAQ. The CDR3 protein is CASRPGGTNTGELFF. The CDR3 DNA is TGTGCCAGCAGGCCAGGGGGAACGAACACCGGGGAGCTGTTTTTT.

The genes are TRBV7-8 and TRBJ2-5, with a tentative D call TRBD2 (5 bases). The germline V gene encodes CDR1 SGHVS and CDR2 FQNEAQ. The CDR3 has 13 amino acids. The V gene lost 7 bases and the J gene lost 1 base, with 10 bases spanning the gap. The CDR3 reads CASNPEGQETQYF. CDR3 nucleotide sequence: TGTGCCAGCAACCCTGAGGGCCAAGAGACCCAGTACTTC.

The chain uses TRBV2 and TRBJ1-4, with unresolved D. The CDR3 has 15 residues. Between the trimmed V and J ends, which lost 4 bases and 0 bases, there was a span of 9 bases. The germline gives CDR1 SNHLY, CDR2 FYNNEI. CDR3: CASSVGRATNEKLFF. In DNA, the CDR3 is TGTGCCAGCAGTGTCGGGAGGGCAACTAATGAAAAACTGTTTTTT.

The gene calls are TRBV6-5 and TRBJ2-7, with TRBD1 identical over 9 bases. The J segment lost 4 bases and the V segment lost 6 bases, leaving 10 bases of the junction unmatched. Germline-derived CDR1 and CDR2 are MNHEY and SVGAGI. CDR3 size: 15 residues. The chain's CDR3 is CASSWTGDDFYEQYV. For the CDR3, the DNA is TGTGCCAGCAGCTGGACAGGGGACGATTTTTACGAGCAGTACGTC.

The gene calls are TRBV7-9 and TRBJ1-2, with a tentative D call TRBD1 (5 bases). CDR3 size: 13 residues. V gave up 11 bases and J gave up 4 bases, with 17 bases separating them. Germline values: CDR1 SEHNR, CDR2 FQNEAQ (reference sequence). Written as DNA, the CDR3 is TGTGCCGGTCAGACAGAACTAATCTATGGCTACACCTTC. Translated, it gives CAGQTELIYGYTF.

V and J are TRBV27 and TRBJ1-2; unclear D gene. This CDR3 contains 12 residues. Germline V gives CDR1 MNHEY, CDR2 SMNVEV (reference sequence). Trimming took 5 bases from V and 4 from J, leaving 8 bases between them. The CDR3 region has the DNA TGTGCCAGCAGTCCGGACTCCTATGGCTACACCTTC. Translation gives CASSPDSYGYTF.

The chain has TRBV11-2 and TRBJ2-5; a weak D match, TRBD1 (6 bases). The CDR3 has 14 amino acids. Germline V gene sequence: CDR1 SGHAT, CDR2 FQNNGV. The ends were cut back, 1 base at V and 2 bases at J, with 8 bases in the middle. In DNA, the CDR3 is TGTGCCAGCAGCTTAGGGACAGTTCAAGAGACCCAGTACTTC. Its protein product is CASSLGTVQETQYF.

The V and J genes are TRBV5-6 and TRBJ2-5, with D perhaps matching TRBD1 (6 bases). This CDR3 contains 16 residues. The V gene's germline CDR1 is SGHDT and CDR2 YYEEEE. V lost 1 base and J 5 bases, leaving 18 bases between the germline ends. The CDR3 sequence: CASSLKWVRGGETQYF. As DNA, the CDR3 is TGTGCCAGCAGCTTGAAGTGGGTCAGGGGCGGGGAGACCCAGTACTTC.

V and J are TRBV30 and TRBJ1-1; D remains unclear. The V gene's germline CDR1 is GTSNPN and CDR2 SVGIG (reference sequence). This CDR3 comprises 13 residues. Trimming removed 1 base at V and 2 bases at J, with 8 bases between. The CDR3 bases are TGTGCCTGGAGTGGGCAGCGAAACACTGAAGCTTTCTTT. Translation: CAWSGQRNTEAFF.

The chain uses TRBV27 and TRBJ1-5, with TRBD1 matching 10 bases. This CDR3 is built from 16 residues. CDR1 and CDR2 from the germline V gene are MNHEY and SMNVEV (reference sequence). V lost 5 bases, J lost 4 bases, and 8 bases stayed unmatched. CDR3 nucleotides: TGTGCCAGCAGTCCCGGGACAGGGGCTGGGAATCAGCCCCAGCATTTT. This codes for CASSPGTGAGNQPQHF.